This T cell receptor beta chain is drawn from a study of blood T cell repertoires in COVID-19. On the study more broadly: Sites in the United States, Italy and Spain provided acute and convalescent COVID-19 samples. Sources were T cells, B-cell-depleted T cells, or PBMCs; the material itself was cDNA or gDNA.

In the original analysis: Amplification from reference gene primers served as the basis for estimated nucleated cell counts. The protocol was immunoSEQ multiplex PCR, while the TCRdb copy is restricted to in-frame clones and leaves out a portion. V, J and clone size are taken as reported in that table, and D and trimming were inferred from the DNA itself. The sample contains 200,000 or so clones, approximately 80% of which appear only once. The sample taken for sequencing was peripheral blood. This clonotype was obtained from a woman of 80 years or more with acute or convalescent COVID-19.

This chain's CDR3 is CASSGERTGVYEQYF. In DNA form, the CDR3 reads TGTGCCAGTAGTGGGGAGCGGACAGGGGTCTACGAGCAGTACTTC. The chain employs TRBV19 and TRBJ2-7; 9 nucleotides match TRBD1. The V gene's germline CDR1 is LNHDA and CDR2 SQIVND (reference sequence). V was pared by 5 bases and J by 3 bases, with 8 bases of the junction left unmatched. The CDR3 extends over 15 amino acids.